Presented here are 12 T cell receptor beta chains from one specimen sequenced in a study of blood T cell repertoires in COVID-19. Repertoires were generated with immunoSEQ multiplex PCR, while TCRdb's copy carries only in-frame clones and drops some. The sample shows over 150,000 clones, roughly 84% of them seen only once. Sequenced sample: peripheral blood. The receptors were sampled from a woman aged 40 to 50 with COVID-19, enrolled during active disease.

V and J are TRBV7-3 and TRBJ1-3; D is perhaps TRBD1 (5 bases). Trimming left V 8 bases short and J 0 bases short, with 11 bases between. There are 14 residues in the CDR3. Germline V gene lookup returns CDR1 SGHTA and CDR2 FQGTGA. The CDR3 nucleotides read TGTGCCAGCGGGGCAGGGTTCTCTGGAAACACCATATATTTT. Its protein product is CASGAGFSGNTIYF.

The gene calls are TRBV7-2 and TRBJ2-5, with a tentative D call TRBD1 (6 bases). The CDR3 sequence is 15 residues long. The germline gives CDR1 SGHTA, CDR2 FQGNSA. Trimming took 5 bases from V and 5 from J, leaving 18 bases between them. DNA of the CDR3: TGTGCCAGCAGCCCTCATTGGGGGCAGGGGGAGACCCAGTACTTC. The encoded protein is CASSPHWGQGETQYF.

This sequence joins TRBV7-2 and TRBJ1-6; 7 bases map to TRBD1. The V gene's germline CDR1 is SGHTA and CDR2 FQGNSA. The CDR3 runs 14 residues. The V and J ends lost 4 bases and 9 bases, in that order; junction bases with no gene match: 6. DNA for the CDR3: TGTGCCAGCAGCTCGCCCGACAGGGTTTCACCCCTCCACTTT. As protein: CASSSPDRVSPLHF.

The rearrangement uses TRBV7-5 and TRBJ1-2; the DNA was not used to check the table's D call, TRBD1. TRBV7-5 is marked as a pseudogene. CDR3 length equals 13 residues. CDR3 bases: TGTGTCAATCCGCCCATCCCAGTCTATGGCTACACCTTC. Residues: CVNPPIPVYGYTF.

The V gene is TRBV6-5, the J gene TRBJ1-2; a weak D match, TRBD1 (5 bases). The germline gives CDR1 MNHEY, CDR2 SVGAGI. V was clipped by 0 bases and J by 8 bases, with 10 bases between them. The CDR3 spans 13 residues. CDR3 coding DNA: TGTGCCAGCAGTTACTCTTGGACAAGCGGCTACACCTTC. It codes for CASSYSWTSGYTF.

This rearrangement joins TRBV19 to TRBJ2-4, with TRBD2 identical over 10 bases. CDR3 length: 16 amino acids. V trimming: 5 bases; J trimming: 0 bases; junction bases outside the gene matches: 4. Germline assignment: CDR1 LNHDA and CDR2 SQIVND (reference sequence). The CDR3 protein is CASSPSGGVAKNIQYF. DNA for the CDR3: TGTGCCAGTAGTCCGAGCGGGGGGGTAGCCAAAAACATTCAGTACTTC.

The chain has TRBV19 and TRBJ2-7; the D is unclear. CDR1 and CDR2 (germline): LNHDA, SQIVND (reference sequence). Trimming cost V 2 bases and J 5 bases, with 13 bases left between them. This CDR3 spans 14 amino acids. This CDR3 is CASSIKAQRNEQYF. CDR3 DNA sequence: TGTGCCAGTAGTATAAAGGCCCAGAGGAACGAGCAGTACTTC.

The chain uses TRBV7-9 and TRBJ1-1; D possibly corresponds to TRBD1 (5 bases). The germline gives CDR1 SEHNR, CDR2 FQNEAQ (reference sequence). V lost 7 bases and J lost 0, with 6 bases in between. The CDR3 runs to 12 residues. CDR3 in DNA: TGTGCCAGCAAGGGGATGAACACTGAAGCTTTCTTT. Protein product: CASKGMNTEAFF.

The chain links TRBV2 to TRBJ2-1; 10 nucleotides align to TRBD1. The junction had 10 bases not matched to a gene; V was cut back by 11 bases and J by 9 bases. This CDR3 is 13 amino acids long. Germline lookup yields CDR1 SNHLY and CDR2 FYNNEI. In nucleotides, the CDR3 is TGTGCCGGACAGGGACAGGGGATCACTGAGCAGTTCTTC. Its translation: CAGQGQGITEQFF. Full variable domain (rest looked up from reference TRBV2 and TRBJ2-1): EPEVTQTPSHQVTQMGQEVILRCVPISNHLYFYWYRQILGQKVEFLVSFYNNEISEKSEIFDDQFSVERPDGSNFTLKIRSTKLEDSAMYFCAGQGQGITEQFFGPGTRLTVL.

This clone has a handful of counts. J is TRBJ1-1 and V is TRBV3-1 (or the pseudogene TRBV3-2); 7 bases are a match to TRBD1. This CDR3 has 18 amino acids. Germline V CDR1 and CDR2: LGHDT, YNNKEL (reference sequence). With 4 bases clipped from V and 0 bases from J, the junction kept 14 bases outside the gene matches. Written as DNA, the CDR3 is TGTGCCAGCAGCCCGCCTCGGGACAGAGGTTATATGAACACTGAAGCTTTCTTT. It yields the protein CASSPPRDRGYMNTEAFF.

CDR3 amino acids: CASSGTGLTNVLTF. The CDR3 DNA follows: TGTGCCAGCAGCGGGACAGGGTTAACCAACGTCCTGACTTTC. The rearrangement joins TRBV7-9 to TRBJ2-6; TRBD1 matches 9 bases. Germline CDR1 SEHNR, CDR2 FQNEAQ (reference sequence). The CDR3 has 14 amino acids. J gave up 8 bases and V 5 bases, and 4 bases lay outside the gene matches.

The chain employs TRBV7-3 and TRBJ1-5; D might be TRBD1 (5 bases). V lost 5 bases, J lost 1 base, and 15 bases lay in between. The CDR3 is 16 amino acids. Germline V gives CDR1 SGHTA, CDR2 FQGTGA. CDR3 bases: TGTGCCAGCAGCCCCGGTGGGGGGGTGAGCAATCAGCCCCAGCATTTT. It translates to CASSPGGGVSNQPQHF.